Sequencing of this T cell receptor beta chain was carried out in a study of technical replicates of blood from a handful of donors. The protocol was immunoSEQ multiplex PCR, while the TCRdb copy is restricted to in-frame clones and leaves out a portion. Found here are approximately 80,000 clones, 75% to 90% of them singletons; the top ten hold approximately 0.39%. The length of the CDR3 is 14 residues. Looked up from germline, CDR1 is MNHEY and CDR2 is SMNVEV (reference sequence). The V gene lost 3 bases and the J gene lost 0 bases, with 6 bases spanning the gap. The chain joins TRBV27 to TRBJ2-1; D is unresolved. The receptor's source is a human donor in good health. Sequences were obtained from T cells isolated from PBMCs. The CDR3 spells CASSFFLSYNEQFF. The CDR3 coding sequence is TGTGCCAGCAGTTTCTTCCTCTCCTACAATGAGCAGTTCTTC.